The rows below give T cell receptor beta chains drawn from one sample of a study of Ad26.COV2.S vaccination and SARS-CoV-2 variants. TCRdb keeps only in-frame clones here, not all; method: immunoSEQ multiplex PCR. Seen here are 350,000 to 500,000 clones, over 75% observed once, and the top ten hold 10% to 15%. The specimen was peripheral blood, collected in a trial of Ad26.COV2.S vaccine versus placebo. All receptors derive from a person between 18 and 59 years old who received the Ad26.COV2.S COVID-19 vaccine or a placebo. CDR3s include the opening cysteine and the closing phenylalanine or tryptophan. The D gene is left open where the match is weak. A row's size may be missing; if present it is once, few, many or a size class.

>.|TRBV7-9|TRBJ2-7|.
CASLSEDSPPYEQYF
TGTGCCAGTCTTTCCGAGGACAGTCCTCCCTACGAGCAGTACTTC
>TRBD2|TRBV19|TRBJ2-1|.
CASSSGLAGGPLHEQFF
TGTGCCAGTAGTTCGGGACTAGCGGGAGGCCCTTTACATGAGCAGTTCTTC
>.|TRBV5-8|TRBJ1-1|.
CASSLTGTTEAFF
TGTGCCAGCAGCTTGACAGGGACCACTGAAGCTTTCTTT
>.|TRBV11-3|TRBJ1-3|once
CASIPRTALGGNTIYF
TGTGCCAGCATCCCGAGGACAGCCCTGGGTGGAAACACCATATATTTT
>TRBD1|TRBV6-2/TRBV6-3|TRBJ2-7|once
CASSYSMGGTGSYEQYF
TGTGCCAGCAGTTACTCGATGGGCGGGACAGGGTCCTACGAGCAGTACTTC
>.|TRBV7-8|TRBJ2-3|once
CASSRMADTQYF
TGTGCCAGCAGCCGCATGGCAGATACGCAGTATTTT
>.|TRBV5-1|TRBJ1-1|.
CASSIGVPNTEAFF
TGCGCCAGCAGCATAGGGGTCCCGAACACTGAAGCTTTCTTT
>TRBD2|TRBV4-1|TRBJ2-5|.
CASSQAPSGETQYF
TGCGCCAGCAGCCAAGCCCCTAGCGGGGAGACCCAGTACTTC
>.|TRBV7-3|TRBJ2-1|.
CASSGGRDRVYNEQFF
TGTGCCAGCAGCGGCGGGAGAGACAGGGTGTACAATGAGCAGTTCTTC
>TRBD1|TRBV5-4|TRBJ1-3|.
CASSPQGQGGNTIYF
TGTGCCAGCAGCCCGCAGGGACAGGGGGGGAACACCATATATTTT
>TRBD1|TRBV6-4|TRBJ2-2|.
CASSGQGAGELFF
TGTGCCAGCAGCGGACAGGGCGCCGGGGAGCTGTTTTTT
>TRBD2|TRBV24-1|TRBJ2-1|.
CATGSTSGNEQFF
TGTGCCACCGGATCAACTAGCGGTAATGAGCAGTTCTTC
>TRBD1|TRBV15|TRBJ2-7|.
CATSRRPGTGYEQYF
TGTGCCACCAGCAGACGACCCGGGACAGGTTACGAGCAGTACTTC